The present T cell receptor beta chain was sequenced within a study of shared clonotypes between healthy human individuals. Naive CD8 populations comprised CD45RO-negative cells positively selected for CCR7, excluding terminally differentiated effector memory CD45RA+ cells. Assay used: immunoSEQ multiplex PCR; TCRdb lists only in-frame clones, some missing. The sample has under 2,000,000 clones, about 95% seen once. This TCR was recovered from a man younger than 30 in good health. Material for sequencing was naive CD8+ T cells sorted from blood.

CDR3 sequence (DNA): TGCAGCGCCCGACAGCAAAGCACAGATACGCAGTATTTT. It encodes CSARQQSTDTQYF. This chain joins TRBV29-1 and TRBJ2-3, with D tentatively TRBD1 (5 bases). CDR3 length: 13 residues. The ends were cut back, 7 bases at V and 0 bases at J, with 11 bases in the middle. The germline CDR1 and CDR2 sequences are SQVTM and ANQGSEA.